The 28 T cell receptor beta chains in this list originate from one sample, sequenced in a study of T cells in Graves' hyperthyroidism and ophthalmopathy (dated by TCRdb to the late 2010s). Libraries came from multiplex PCR. Sequenced using an Illumina HiSeq 2000. The TCR beta CDR3 regions were amplified from RNA transcripts. For the first round of RT-PCR on the TCR CDR3, the HTBI primer set was used together with the Qiagen OneStep RT-PCR kit. Using fastp at Q25 and MiXCR, TCRdb reprocessed the public reads and kept productive beta chains. For every CDR3 protein sequence, its rows merge into one entry that carries the most common genes and DNA. This sample is represented by more than 600,000 distinct CDR3 sequences; 16% of them were singletons. The ten most abundant clones make up over 7.5% of the sample. Specimen: blood. The receptors were gathered from a man aged 18 to 29 with Graves' hyperthyroidism.

This clonotype was observed at least ten times. This chain links TRBV11-3 with TRBJ2-3; 11 nucleotides line up with TRBD2. Germline values: CDR1 SGHNT, CDR2 YENEEA. CDR3 length equals 19 residues. V dropped 1 base and J dropped 4; count of bases not matched to a gene: 13. The CDR3 DNA sequence: TGTGCCAGCAGCTTAGCCCGACCTAGCGGGGGGCGTGGGCCAGATACGCAGTATTTT. Protein product: CASSLARPSGGRGPDTQYF.

The rearrangement joins TRBV11-1 to TRBJ2-4; TRBD2 agrees at 10 bases. V was clipped by 0 bases and J by 9 bases; unmatched bases: 8. The germline V gene encodes CDR1 SGHAT and CDR2 FQDESV (reference sequence). This CDR3 comprises 16 residues. Here the CDR3 DNA reads TGTGCCAGCAGCTTAGCGGCTAGCGGGAGTGTAGGCATTCAGTACTTC. This translates into CASSLAASGSVGIQYF.

This clonotype was seen repeatedly, ten times or more. The chain links TRBV6-2 or TRBV6-3 to TRBJ2-5; tentative D call: TRBD1 (5 bases). The germline CDR1 and CDR2 sequences are MNHEY and SVGEGT. V lost 2 bases and J 2 bases, leaving 12 bases between the germline ends. CDR3 length: 15 amino acids. This CDR3 reads CASSYTTGRQETQYF. In nucleotides, the CDR3 is TGTGCCAGCAGTTACACTACAGGTCGACAAGAGACCCAGTACTTC.

The gene calls are TRBV15 and TRBJ2-1; 9 nucleotides match TRBD2. Trimming took 5 bases from V and 7 from J; bases not matched to a gene: 6. Germline CDR1 reads LNHNV; CDR2 reads YYDKDF (reference sequence). This CDR3 spans 14 amino acids. CDR3 region: CATSEVAGVNEQFF. The CDR3 region has the DNA TGTGCCACCAGCGAGGTAGCGGGAGTAAATGAGCAGTTCTTC.

This CDR3 is CASSSGTSGDEQYF. CDR3 DNA: TGCGCCAGCAGCTCGGGGACTTCGGGGGACGAGCAGTACTTC. The rearrangement uses TRBV5-1 and TRBJ2-7; D may be TRBD2 (6 bases). Germline assignment: CDR1 SGHRS and CDR2 YFSETQ. V was shortened by 3 bases and J by 5 bases, with 15 bases between the two germline ends. This CDR3 comprises 14 residues.

This clonotype was counted many times. The V and J genes are TRBV28 and TRBJ2-3; 11 bases line up with TRBD2. This CDR3 comprises 15 residues. The V gene's germline CDR1 is MDHEN and CDR2 SYDVKM. Unmatched junction bases numbered 6, after V lost 5 bases and J lost 5 bases. The chain's CDR3 is CASSPGLAERDTQYF. DNA of the CDR3: TGTGCCAGCAGTCCGGGACTAGCGGAGCGAGATACGCAGTATTTT.

The rearrangement joins TRBV10-2 to TRBJ2-3; possible D gene TRBD2, 6 bases. Germline V lookup: CDR1 WSHSY, CDR2 SAAADI. The CDR3 is 14 amino acids. Deletions cut 8 bases from V and 3 bases from J, with 15 bases between. For the CDR3, the DNA is TGCGCCAGCCCCACTCGGGGGAGGACAGATACGCAGTATTTT. Its translation is CASPTRGRTDTQYF.

This clonotype came up a few times. The chain links TRBV19 to TRBJ2-7; 8 bases match TRBD2. The CDR3 is 15 residues long. The ends lost 4 bases at V and 5 bases at J; junction bases unmatched: 10. Germline values: CDR1 LNHDA, CDR2 SQIVND (reference sequence). The DNA for the CDR3 is TGTGCCAGTAGTAGCCTTTTCGGGAGGGCCGACGAGCAGTACTTC. Its translation: CASSSLFGRADEQYF. The full variable domain, with the rest looked up from reference TRBV19 and TRBJ2-7, is DGGITQSPKYLFRKEGQNVTLSCEQNLNHDAMYWYRQDPGQGLRLIYYSQIVNDFQKGDIAEGYSVSREKKESFPLTVTSAQKNPTAFYLCASSSLFGRADEQYFGPGTRLTVT.

This clonotype was recorded at least ten times. The gene calls are TRBV28 and TRBJ2-1, with 7 positions matching TRBD2. J was trimmed by 7 bases and V by 3 bases; bases with no gene match: 6. The CDR3 runs 14 residues. Germline V gene data show CDR1 as MDHEN and CDR2 as SYDVKM. CDR3 nucleotide sequence: TGTGCCAGCAGTTTGGCGGGAGTGGGTAATGAGCAGTTCTTC. It translates to CASSLAGVGNEQFF.

The table lists this clonotype with a few counts. CDR3 loop: CASSSRQGAYTGELFF. The CDR3 DNA is TGTGCCAGCAGTAGTCGACAGGGGGCATACACCGGGGAGCTGTTTTTT. The chain joins TRBV2 to TRBJ2-2; 10 bases are shared with TRBD1. Looked up from germline, CDR1 is SNHLY and CDR2 is FYNNEI. V dropped 5 bases and J dropped 3; count of bases not matched to a gene: 6. The CDR3 runs to 16 residues.

In this sample, this clonotype turned up a few times. V and J are TRBV5-1 and TRBJ2-2, with TRBD2 as a possible D gene (5 bases). Per the germline V gene, CDR1 is SGHRS and CDR2 is YFSETQ. The CDR3 length is 15 residues. V lost 4 bases, J lost 1 base, and 11 bases lay in between. The CDR3 DNA follows: TGCGCCAGCAGCCCGGACGGACTGAACACCGGGGAGCTGTTTTTT. Translated, it gives CASSPDGLNTGELFF. The full variable domain, with the rest looked up from reference TRBV5-1 and TRBJ2-2, is KAGVTQTPRYLIKTRGQQVTLSCSPISGHRSVSWYQQTPGQGLQFLFEYFSETQRNKGNFPGRFSGRQFSNSRSEMNVSTLELGDSALYLCASSPDGLNTGELFFGEGSRLTVL.

This clonotype appeared a single time. The chain couples TRBV20-1 to TRBJ2-1; 8 bases agree with TRBD2. The CDR3 runs 17 residues. The germline V gene has CDR1 DFQATT and CDR2 SNEGSKA (reference sequence). The ends lost 5 bases at V and 4 bases at J; junction bases unmatched: 16. DNA of the CDR3: TGCAGTGCTGCTAAGACCGCGGGACTAGAAATATACAATGAGCAGTTCTTC. Protein sequence: CSAAKTAGLEIYNEQFF.

This clonotype was picked up a small number of times. This rearrangement joins TRBV6-1 to TRBJ2-1; the D is unclear. This CDR3 is built from 15 residues. Trimming removed 6 bases at V and 1 base at J, with 13 bases between. Germline values: CDR1 MNHNS, CDR2 SASEGT. The DNA of the CDR3 is TGTGCCAGCAGACCTATGGGGTTTTCCTACAATGAGCAGTTCTTC. Protein: CASRPMGFSYNEQFF.

The table lists this clonotype with many counts. The V call is TRBV20-1, the J call TRBJ2-5, with D perhaps TRBD1 (5 bases). The CDR3 sequence is 13 residues long. Looked up from germline, CDR1 is DFQATT and CDR2 is SNEGSKA (reference sequence). V lost 7 bases and J lost 0, with 12 bases in between. In DNA form, the CDR3 reads TGCAGTGGGGGCTCCACGTACCAAGAGACCCAGTACTTC. Translated, it gives CSGGSTYQETQYF.

This clonotype showed up just a few times. The V call is TRBV7-9, the J call TRBJ2-3; 9 bases are a match to TRBD1. Germline CDR1 and CDR2: SEHNR and FQNEAQ (reference sequence). J gave up 4 bases and V 0 bases, and 11 bases lay outside the gene matches. The CDR3 loop spans 18 amino acids. CDR3 nucleotides: TGTGCCAGCAGCTTAGCGAGGGGGACAGGGCGTCTTGCAGATACGCAGTATTTT. Translating it yields CASSLARGTGRLADTQYF.

At least ten counts were recorded for this clonotype. The chain uses TRBV6-1 and TRBJ2-7; 9 bases are shared with TRBD1. There are 14 residues in the CDR3. Losses at the gene ends were 8 bases for V and 5 bases for J; bases not matched to a gene: 10. Germline loops: CDR1 MNHNS, CDR2 SASEGT. DNA of the CDR3: TGTGCCAGCTCACCAGGGACAGGGTCCCACGAGCAGTACTTC. Its protein product is CASSPGTGSHEQYF.

This clonotype was found many times. CDR3 sequence reads: CASSETGRTEAFF. CDR3 coding DNA: TGTGCCAGCAGTGAAACGGGGAGGACTGAAGCTTTCTTT. The gene calls are TRBV12-3 or TRBV12-4 and TRBJ1-1; D call uncertain. V gave up 5 bases and J gave up 5 bases, with 12 bases separating them. The CDR3 sequence is 13 residues long.

The table lists this clonotype with many counts. This sequence joins TRBV7-2 and TRBJ2-5; D may match TRBD1 or TRBD2 (6 bases each). This CDR3 contains 14 residues. Germline-derived CDR1 and CDR2 are SGHTA and FQGNSA. The V and J ends lost 4 bases and 5 bases respectively, with 14 bases between them. CDR3 nucleotides: TGTGCCAGCAGCTCCCTGGGGGGCAGGGAGACCCAGTACTTC. It codes for CASSSLGGRETQYF.

V is TRBV6-2 or TRBV6-3 and J is TRBJ2-1; D remains unclear. This CDR3 region has 13 residues. Trimming took off 6 bases at V and 8 bases at J, with 14 bases between the two ends. CDR1 is MNHEY, CDR2 SVGEGT, per germline. Written as DNA, the CDR3 is TGTGCCAGCAGGCGAACTCGGAGCCATGAGCAGTTCTTC. It encodes CASRRTRSHEQFF.

The table lists this clonotype with a few counts. This chain connects TRBV5-4 to TRBJ2-7; D is unclear. V dropped 2 bases and J dropped 0 bases, with 15 bases sitting between them. The CDR3 covers 16 residues. CDR1 is SGHNT, CDR2 YYREEE, per germline (reference sequence). CDR3 nucleotides: TGTGCCAGCAGCTTAGGTGCCGGTCGCGACTCCTACGAGCAGTACTTC. It yields the protein CASSLGAGRDSYEQYF.

Only a few counts were recorded for this clonotype. The junction departs from germline at one end; a sequencing error may be responsible. The rearrangement links TRBV7-9 to TRBJ2-1, with 12 nucleotides matching TRBD1. CDR3 size: 15 residues. CDR1 SEHNR and CDR2 FQNEAQ come from the germline V gene (reference sequence). CDR3 bases: TGTGCCAGCAGCTTGGGACAGGGGGCAAACAATGGGCAGTTCTTC. Translating gives CASSLGQGANNGQFF.

This clonotype was seen only a few times. The CDR3 sequence is CASTPYTDSQLDTQYF. Here the CDR3 DNA reads TGTGCCAGCACCCCTTATACCGACAGCCAGTTAGATACGCAGTATTTT. V gene TRBV7-6 combines with J gene TRBJ2-3; tentatively, D is TRBD1 (5 bases). The CDR3 spans 16 residues. Germline-derived CDR1 and CDR2 are SGHVS and FNYEAQ. Trimming left V 7 bases short and J 5 bases short, with 22 bases between. The whole variable domain, remainder taken from reference TRBV7-6 and TRBJ2-3, is GAGVSQSPRYKVTKRGQDVALRCDPISGHVSLYWYRQALGQGPEFLTYFNYEAQQDKSGLPNDRFSAERPEGSISTLTIQRTEQRDSAMYRCASTPYTDSQLDTQYFGPGTRLTVL.

This clonotype has just a few counts. The chain has TRBV30 and TRBJ2-3; TRBD2 agrees at 8 bases. The CDR3 contains 14 residues. From germline, CDR1 is GTSNPN and CDR2 SVGIG (reference sequence). V dropped 5 bases and J dropped 4; count of bases not matched to a gene: 8. The CDR3 sequence is CAWGSGTRPDTQYF. The CDR3 coding sequence is TGTGCCTGGGGGAGCGGGACTAGACCAGATACGCAGTATTTT.

V and J are TRBV6-1 and TRBJ2-3, with 7 bases that match TRBD2. The CDR3 runs to 17 residues. The germline gives CDR1 MNHNS, CDR2 SASEGT. With V trimmed by 4 bases and J by 2 bases, 12 bases remained unmatched. This CDR3 is CASSVLTVGRPTDTQYF. The CDR3 coding sequence is TGTGCCAGCAGTGTTCTAACCGTCGGGAGGCCCACAGATACGCAGTATTTT.

This clonotype was picked up a small number of times. The V call is TRBV6-1, the J call TRBJ1-2, with D unresolved. Between the trimmed V and J ends, which lost 2 bases and 14 bases, there was a span of 15 bases. The CDR3 runs 12 residues. Looked up from germline, CDR1 is MNHNS and CDR2 is SASEGT. The CDR3 protein is CASSESTLTGTF. CDR3 nucleotide sequence: TGTGCCAGCAGTGAATCGACACTAACGGGGACCTTC.

This rearrangement joins TRBV4-1 to TRBJ2-7; 10 bases are a match to TRBD1. CDR3 length: 15 residues. The junction had 5 bases not matched to a gene; V was cut back by 4 bases and J by 2 bases. The germline V gene has CDR1 MGHRA and CDR2 YSYEKL. CDR3 sequence: CASSLGQGLTYEQYF. The CDR3 DNA reads TGCGCCAGCAGCCTGGGACAGGGGTTGACCTACGAGCAGTACTTC.

Many counts were recorded for this clonotype. This sequence joins TRBV20-1 and TRBJ2-7; D perhaps matches TRBD1 (5 bases). Trimming removed 4 bases at V and 3 bases at J, with 16 bases between. Germline assignment: CDR1 DFQATT and CDR2 SNEGSKA (reference sequence). This CDR3 is 14 amino acids long. The CDR3 region has the DNA TGCAGTGCTAAAGACGGCGACAGATACTACGAGCAGTACTTC. Its protein is CSAKDGDRYYEQYF.

The V gene is TRBV30, the J gene TRBJ2-2, with 14 bases identical to TRBD2. The germline gives CDR1 GTSNPN, CDR2 SVGIG (reference sequence). J lost 7 bases, V lost 2 bases, and 12 bases had no gene match. The CDR3 is 18 amino acids. The CDR3 nucleotides are TGTGCCTGGAGTACCACCCGACTAGCGGGAGGGCCGGGCGGGGAGCTGTTTTTT. This encodes CAWSTTRLAGGPGGELFF. Supplemented by reference TRBV30 and TRBJ2-2, the full variable domain reads SQTIHQWPATLVQPVGSPLSLECTVEGTSNPNLYWYRQAAGRGLQLLFYSVGIGQISSEVPQNLSASRPQDRQFILSSKKLLLSDSGFYLCAWSTTRLAGGPGGELFFGEGSRLTVL.